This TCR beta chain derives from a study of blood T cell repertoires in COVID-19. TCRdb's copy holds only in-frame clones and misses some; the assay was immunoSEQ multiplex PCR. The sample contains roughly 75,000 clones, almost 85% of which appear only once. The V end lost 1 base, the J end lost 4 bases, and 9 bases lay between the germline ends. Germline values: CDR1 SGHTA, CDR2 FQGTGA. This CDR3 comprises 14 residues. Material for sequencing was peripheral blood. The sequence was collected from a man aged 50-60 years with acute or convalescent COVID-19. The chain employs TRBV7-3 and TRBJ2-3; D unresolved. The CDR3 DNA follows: TGTGCCAGCAGCTTAAGGCAGGTTCCAGATACGCAGTATTTT. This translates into CASSLRQVPDTQYF.